What follows are 20 T cell receptor beta chains derived from one specimen sequenced in a study of blood T cell repertoires in COVID-19. Profiled with immunoSEQ multiplex PCR; TCRdb holds only in-frame clones, not every one. There are roughly 500,000 clones in the sample; 75% to 90% occur only once, and roughly 0.9% lies in the top ten. Specimen: peripheral blood. These TCRs come from a man between 18 and 35 years old with COVID-19, enrolled during active disease.

The rearrangement joins TRBV4-1 to TRBJ2-1; TRBD2 is a possible D gene (6 bases). The ends were cut back, 1 base at V and 4 bases at J, with 14 bases in the middle. Germline CDR1 is MGHRA and CDR2 is YSYEKL. The CDR3 is 16 residues long. Here the CDR3 reads CASSQGRGGLYNEQFF. DNA of the CDR3: TGCGCCAGCAGCCAAGGGCGAGGTGGACTATACAATGAGCAGTTCTTC.

For this clone: The sample has other DNA sequences that encode this CDR3 too. CDR3 sequence: CASSLDLAGDEQYF. The CDR3 region has the DNA TGTGCCAGCAGCTTAGACCTAGCGGGAGACGAGCAGTACTTC. The chain uses TRBV7-9 and TRBJ2-7, with 10 bases fitting TRBD2. Germline CDR1 reads SEHNR; CDR2 reads FQNEAQ (reference sequence). The length of the CDR3 is 14 residues. The trim removed 1 base at V and 5 bases at J, leaving 2 bases unmatched.

The chain uses TRBV15 and TRBJ2-7; D remains ambiguous. Germline values: CDR1 LNHNV, CDR2 YYDKDF (reference sequence). This CDR3 region has 16 residues. V dropped 0 bases and J dropped 4 bases, with 16 bases sitting between them. Here the CDR3 reads CATSRDYRGAIYEQYF. For the CDR3, the DNA is TGTGCCACCAGCAGAGACTACCGCGGTGCCATTTACGAGCAGTACTTC.

The V gene is TRBV2, the J gene TRBJ2-3; 8 nucleotides align to TRBD2. The V segment lost 10 bases and the J segment 2 bases; nucleotides outside the gene matches: 8. Germline V CDR1 and CDR2: SNHLY, FYNNEI. CDR3 length: 14 amino acids. The CDR3 DNA follows: TGTGCCACCCAGACTAGCGCCTACACAGATACGCAGTATTTT. Protein sequence: CATQTSAYTDTQYF.

This clone appeared once. The V gene is TRBV13, the J gene TRBJ1-5, with 7 positions matching TRBD1. CDR3 length: 15 residues. Germline assignment: CDR1 PRHDT and CDR2 FYEKMQ (reference sequence). Trimming took 3 bases from V and 6 from J; bases not matched to a gene: 8. For the CDR3, the DNA is TGTGCCAGCAGCTTGGGTCCGGACAGGCGTCAGCCCCAGCATTTT. It codes for CASSLGPDRRQPQHF.

V and J are TRBV5-1 and TRBJ1-4; no clear D gene. CDR1 SGHRS and CDR2 YFSETQ come from the germline V gene. The CDR3 extends over 14 amino acids. V lost 2 bases to trimming and J lost 6 bases, with 11 bases between them. CDR3 nucleotide sequence: TGCGCCAGCAGCTTAGACACAGCCGATGAAAAACTGTTTTTT. This encodes CASSLDTADEKLFF.

In its sample, this clone was seen a few times. V usage is TRBV4-1 and J usage is TRBJ1-3; D remains unclear. This CDR3 comprises 15 residues. CDR1 is MGHRA and CDR2 is YSYEKL in the germline V gene. V was cut by 0 bases and J by 0 bases, with 6 bases left in between. As DNA, the CDR3 is TGCGCCAGCAGCCAAGATCGAGTCTCTGGAAACACCATATATTTT. Translating gives CASSQDRVSGNTIYF.

The chain employs TRBV6-5 and TRBJ1-6, with a tentative D call TRBD1 (6 bases). The V gene's germline CDR1 is MNHEY and CDR2 SVGAGI. This CDR3 is 14 amino acids long. V shed 6 bases and J shed 5 bases, with 11 bases lying between them. CDR3 region: CASRRQANNSPLHF. Here the CDR3 DNA reads TGTGCCAGCAGAAGACAGGCAAATAATTCACCCCTCCACTTT.

The chain joins TRBV2 to TRBJ2-2, with TRBD2 as a possible D gene (5 bases). The V and J ends lost 1 base and 0 bases respectively, with 15 bases between them. The CDR3 loop spans 18 amino acids. Germline-derived CDR1 and CDR2 are SNHLY and FYNNEI. The CDR3 spells CASSEDEGAPSNTGELFF. The CDR3 DNA sequence: TGTGCCAGCAGTGAAGATGAGGGAGCCCCTTCGAACACCGGGGAGCTGTTTTTT. Full variable domain (rest looked up from reference TRBV2 and TRBJ2-2): EPEVTQTPSHQVTQMGQEVILRCVPISNHLYFYWYRQILGQKVEFLVSFYNNEISEKSEIFDDQFSVERPDGSNFTLKIRSTKLEDSAMYFCASSEDEGAPSNTGELFFGEGSRLTVL.

This clone was counted a single time. This sequence joins TRBV6-5 and TRBJ2-5; a weak D match, TRBD2 (7 bases). The germline CDR1 and CDR2 sequences are MNHEY and SVGAGI. The CDR3 totals 15 residues. V was pared by 0 bases and J by 4 bases, with 12 bases between. CDR3 coding DNA: TGTGCCAGCAGTTACTCATGGGAGGGGGGAGAGACCCAGTACTTC. This translates into CASSYSWEGGETQYF.

V and J are TRBV11-3 and TRBJ2-1; tentatively, D is TRBD2 (5 bases). V was pared by 5 bases and J by 4 bases, with 12 bases between. CDR3 length: 14 residues. Germline V gene lookup returns CDR1 SGHNT and CDR2 YENEEA. CDR3 region: CASSSREPYNEQFF. For the CDR3, the DNA is TGTGCCAGCAGCAGCCGGGAACCTTACAATGAGCAGTTCTTC.

The V call is TRBV10-2, the J call TRBJ2-5; tentative D call: TRBD2 (6 bases). Trimming removed 0 bases from V and 4 bases from J, with 12 bases in between. The germline V gene encodes CDR1 WSHSY and CDR2 SAAADI. There are 15 residues in the CDR3. The CDR3 bases are TGCGCCAGCAGTGAGTCAACAGGACTACGAGAGACCCAGTACTTC. It is translated as CASSESTGLRETQYF.

This chain's CDR3 is CASSPTGLRGSYNSPLHF. CDR3 coding DNA: TGTGCCAGCAGTCCTACAGGGTTGCGCGGCTCCTATAATTCACCCCTCCACTTT. The V and J genes are TRBV6-6 and TRBJ1-6; perhaps TRBD1 as D (6 bases). V lost 5 bases, J lost 0 bases, and 17 bases lay in between. Germline lookup yields CDR1 MNHNY and CDR2 SVGAGI (reference sequence). The CDR3 runs to 18 residues.

The rearrangement joins TRBV9 to TRBJ1-1, with a possible D match to TRBD1 (6 bases). CDR3 size: 14 residues. The V end was cut by 0 bases, the J end by 4 bases, with 10 bases between. CDR1 SGDLS and CDR2 YYNGEE come from the germline V gene. CDR3 protein: CASSVGGGVTEAFF. CDR3 bases: TGTGCCAGCAGCGTAGGGGGGGGCGTCACTGAAGCTTTCTTT.

This sequence joins TRBV5-8 and TRBJ2-1; tentative D call: TRBD1 (5 bases). Trimming removed 3 bases from V and 0 bases from J, with 13 bases in between. The V gene's germline CDR1 is SGHTS and CDR2 YDEGEE. The CDR3 is 16 amino acids. Here the CDR3 DNA reads TGTGCCAGCAGCTGGGGCCAGGTAAGCTCCTACAATGAGCAGTTCTTC. The encoded protein is CASSWGQVSSYNEQFF.

CDR3 nucleotide sequence: TGTGCCAGCAGCTTAGGGGCTAGCACGGGCGAGCAGTACTTC. This gives the protein CASSLGASTGEQYF. The chain employs TRBV7-9 and TRBJ2-7; TRBD2 might be the D (5 bases). This CDR3 contains 14 residues. In germline, CDR1 is SEHNR, CDR2 FQNEAQ (reference sequence). Between the trimmed V and J ends, which lost 1 base and 6 bases, there was a span of 13 bases.

This rearrangement joins TRBV5-1 to TRBJ2-7, with 10 nucleotides matching TRBD1. The germline gives CDR1 SGHRS, CDR2 YFSETQ. The CDR3 length is 14 residues. The J segment lost 5 bases and the V segment lost 6 bases, leaving 8 bases of the junction unmatched. The CDR3 here is CASNRDRGVDEQYF. CDR3 DNA: TGCGCCAGCAACCGGGACAGGGGAGTCGACGAGCAGTACTTC. The variable domain in full, completed from reference TRBV5-1 and TRBJ2-7, reads KAGVTQTPRYLIKTRGQQVTLSCSPISGHRSVSWYQQTPGQGLQFLFEYFSETQRNKGNFPGRFSGRQFSNSRSEMNVSTLELGDSALYLCASNRDRGVDEQYFGPGTRLTVT.

Here the CDR3 DNA reads TGTGCCAGCAGTGAACGGAGTAGCGGGGCACTAGGCCCATACGAGCAGTACTTC. Residues: CASSERSSGALGPYEQYF. V gene TRBV6-1 combines with J gene TRBJ2-7, with TRBD2 identical over 8 bases. The trim removed 2 bases at V and 4 bases at J, leaving 16 bases unmatched. This CDR3 comprises 18 residues. The germline V gene encodes CDR1 MNHNS and CDR2 SASEGT.

The gene calls are TRBV7-9 and TRBJ1-1, with 10 bases identical to TRBD1. V shed 6 bases and J 4 bases; nucleotides not matched to a gene: 8. The CDR3 spans 15 residues. Germline V gene sequence: CDR1 SEHNR, CDR2 FQNEAQ (reference sequence). The CDR3 region is CASRTQTGGGTEAFF. The CDR3, as DNA: TGTGCCAGCAGAACTCAGACAGGGGGCGGCACTGAAGCTTTCTTT.

With respect to this clone: At one boundary the junction diverges from the germline segment, which might be a read error. The rearrangement uses TRBV14 and TRBJ2-3, with D possibly matching TRBD2 (5 bases). CDR1 SGHDN and CDR2 FVKESK come from the germline V gene. This CDR3 has 15 residues. This CDR3 reads CASSKDGVRADTQYF. CDR3 bases: TGTGCCAGCAGCAAAGACGGGGTGAGGGCAGATACGCAGTATTTT.